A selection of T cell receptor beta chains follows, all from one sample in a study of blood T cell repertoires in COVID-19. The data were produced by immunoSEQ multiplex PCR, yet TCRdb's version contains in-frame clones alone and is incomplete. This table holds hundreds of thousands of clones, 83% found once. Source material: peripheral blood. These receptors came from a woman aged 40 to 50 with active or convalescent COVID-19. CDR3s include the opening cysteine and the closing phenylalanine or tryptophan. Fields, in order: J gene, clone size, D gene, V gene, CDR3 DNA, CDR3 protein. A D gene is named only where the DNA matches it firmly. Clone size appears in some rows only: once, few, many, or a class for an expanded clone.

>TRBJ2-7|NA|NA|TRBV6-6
TGTGCCAGCTCGAAAACCGGGACTCCCGTGCACGAGCAGTACTTC
CASSKTGTPVHEQYF
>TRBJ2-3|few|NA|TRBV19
TGTGCCAGTAGTACCGCGACAGCTAGCACAGATACGCAGTATTTT
CASSTATASTDTQYF
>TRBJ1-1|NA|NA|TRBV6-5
TGTGCCAGCAGATGGACAGAAGACACTGAAGCTTTCTTT
CASRWTEDTEAFF
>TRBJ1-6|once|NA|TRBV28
TGTGCCAGCAGTTTAAGGGGTTTTCGGAATTCACCCCTCCACTTT
CASSLRGFRNSPLHF
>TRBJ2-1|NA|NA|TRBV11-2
TGTGCCAGCAGCTTACAACAATACAATGAGCAGTTCTTC
CASSLQQYNEQFF
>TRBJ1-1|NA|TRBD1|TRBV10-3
TGTGCCATCAGTGCCGGCGACAGGGGGTACACTGAAGCTTTCTTT
CAISAGDRGYTEAFF
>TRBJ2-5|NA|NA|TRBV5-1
TGCGCCAGCAGCTTGGACAGGGCGGGAGAGACCCAGTACTTC
CASSLDRAGETQYF
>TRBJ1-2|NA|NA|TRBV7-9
TGTGCCAGCAGCTTAGGGCCCTCGGTGGAAGGGAGGACGTCTGGCTACACCTTC
CASSLGPSVEGRTSGYTF
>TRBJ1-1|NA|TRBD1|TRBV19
TGTGCCAGTAGTCCCCGGACAGGGGTTACTGAAGCTTTCTTT
CASSPRTGVTEAFF
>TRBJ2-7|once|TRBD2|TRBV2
TGTGCCAGCAGTTCTCTAGCGGGAGGACCCTACGAGCAGTACTTC
CASSSLAGGPYEQYF
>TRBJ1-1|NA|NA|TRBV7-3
TGTGCCAGCAGCTTATCCGGGTCCGCCACTGAAGCTTTCTTT
CASSLSGSATEAFF
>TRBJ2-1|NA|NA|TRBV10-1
TGCGCCAGCAGTGCCAGACTAGGGAACAATGAGCAGTTCTTC
CASSARLGNNEQFF
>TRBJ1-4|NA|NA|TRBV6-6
TGTGCCAGCAGCCCCAAAGGACAGCGTAATGAAAAACTGTTTTTT
CASSPKGQRNEKLFF
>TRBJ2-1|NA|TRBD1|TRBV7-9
TGTGCCAGCAGCGCCCCCGGGACAGGGGGCATTGAGCAGTTCTTC
CASSAPGTGGIEQFF
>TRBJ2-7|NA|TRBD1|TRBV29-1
TGCAGCGTTGAGGGACAGGGAGTCCCCGAGCAGTACTTC
CSVEGQGVPEQYF
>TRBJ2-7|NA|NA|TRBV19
TGTGCCAGTAGTATCCTGACAGGTCCGCATGGCGAGCAGTACTTC
CASSILTGPHGEQYF
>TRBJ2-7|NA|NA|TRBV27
TGTGCCAGCAGTGGTAGCTCCTACGAGCAGTACTTC
CASSGSSYEQYF
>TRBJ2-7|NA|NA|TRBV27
TGTGCCAGCAGTTTAACCGGACTGTTCTCCTACGAGCAGTACTTC
CASSLTGLFSYEQYF
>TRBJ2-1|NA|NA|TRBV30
TGTGCCTGGAGTGTATTAGGAGGGAGAGTCAATGAGCAGTTCTTC
CAWSVLGGRVNEQFF
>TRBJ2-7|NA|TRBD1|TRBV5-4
TGTGCCAGCAGCCCCGGACAGGGGGCTTACGAGCAGTACTTC
CASSPGQGAYEQYF
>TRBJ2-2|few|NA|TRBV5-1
TGCGCCAGCAGCCCGGGACAACTCATCACCGGGGAGCTGTTTTTT
CASSPGQLITGELFF
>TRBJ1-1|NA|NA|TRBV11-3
TGTGCCAGCAGCTTAGATGGGGGGGCAAGGAACACTGAAGCTTTCTTT
CASSLDGGARNTEAFF
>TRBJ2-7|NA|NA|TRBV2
TGTGCCAGCAAACCGATCCGGTACGAGCAATACTTC
CASKPIRYEQYF
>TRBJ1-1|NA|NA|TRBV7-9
TGTGCCAGCAGCTTCGGAGACAGACGGAACACTGAAGCTTTCTTT
CASSFGDRRNTEAFF
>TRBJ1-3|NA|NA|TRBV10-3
TGTGCCATCAGCAGCCCGGGAAGCTCTGGAAACACCATATATTTT
CAISSPGSSGNTIYF
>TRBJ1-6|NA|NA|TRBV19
TGTGCCAGTAGTATAGTTGGACAGAGCTCCTATAATTCACCCCTCCACTTT
CASSIVGQSSYNSPLHF
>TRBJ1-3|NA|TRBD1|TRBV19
TGTGCCAGTAGTTGGGGGACAGGGGGTGCTGGAAACACCATATATTTT
CASSWGTGGAGNTIYF
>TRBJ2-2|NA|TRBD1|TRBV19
TGTGCCAGTAGTCCCCGGGACAGGGGTAGAACCGGGGAGCTGTTTTTT
CASSPRDRGRTGELFF
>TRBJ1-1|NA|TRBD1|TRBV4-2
TGTGCCAGCACAGAACGGGACAGGGGGTCCACTGAAGCTTTCTTT
CASTERDRGSTEAFF
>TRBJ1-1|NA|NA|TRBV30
TGTGCCTGGAGTGTATCGTTGGGGCGGGGTGAAGCTTTCTTT
CAWSVSLGRGEAFF
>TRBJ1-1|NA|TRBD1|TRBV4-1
TGCGCCAGCAGCCCACGACGGGACAGTGAAGCTTTCTTT
CASSPRRDSEAFF
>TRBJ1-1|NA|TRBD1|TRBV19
TGTGCCAGTGGGGACAGGGAGTTTGAAGCTTTCTTT
CASGDREFEAFF
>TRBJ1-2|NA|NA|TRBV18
TGTGCCAGCTCACCTGGGGGGGAAGCCATTCCCTATGGCTACACCTTC
CASSPGGEAIPYGYTF
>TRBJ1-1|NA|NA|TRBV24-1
TGTGCCACCAGTGACGACAGTGAAGCTTTCTTT
CATSDDSEAFF
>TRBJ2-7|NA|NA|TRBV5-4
TGTGCCAGCAGCTTGAGGGGAGGGGGAGAGCAGTACTTC
CASSLRGGGEQYF
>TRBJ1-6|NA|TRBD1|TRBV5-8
TGTGCCAGCAGCTTGAGGGACAGGGTTGCTTCACCCCTCCACTTT
CASSLRDRVASPLHF
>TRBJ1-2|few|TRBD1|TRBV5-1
TGCGCCAGCAGCTGGACAGGGGGAGCTAACTATGGCTACACCTTC
CASSWTGGANYGYTF